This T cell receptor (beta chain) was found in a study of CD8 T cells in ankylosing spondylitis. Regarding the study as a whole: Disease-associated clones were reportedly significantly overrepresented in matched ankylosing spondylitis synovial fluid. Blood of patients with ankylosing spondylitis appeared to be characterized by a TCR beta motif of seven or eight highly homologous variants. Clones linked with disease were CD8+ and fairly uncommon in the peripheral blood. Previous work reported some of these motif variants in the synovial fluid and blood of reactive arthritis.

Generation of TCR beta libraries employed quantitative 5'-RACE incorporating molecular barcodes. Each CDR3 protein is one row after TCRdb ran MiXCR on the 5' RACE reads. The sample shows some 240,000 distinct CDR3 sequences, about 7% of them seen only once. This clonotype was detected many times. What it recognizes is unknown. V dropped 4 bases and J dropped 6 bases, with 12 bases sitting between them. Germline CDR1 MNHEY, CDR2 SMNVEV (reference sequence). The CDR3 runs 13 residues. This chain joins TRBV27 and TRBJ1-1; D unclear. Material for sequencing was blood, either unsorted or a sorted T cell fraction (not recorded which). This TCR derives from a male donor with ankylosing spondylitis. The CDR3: CASSSGATPEAFF. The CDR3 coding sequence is TGTGCCAGCAGTTCAGGTGCGACCCCTGAAGCTTTCTTT.